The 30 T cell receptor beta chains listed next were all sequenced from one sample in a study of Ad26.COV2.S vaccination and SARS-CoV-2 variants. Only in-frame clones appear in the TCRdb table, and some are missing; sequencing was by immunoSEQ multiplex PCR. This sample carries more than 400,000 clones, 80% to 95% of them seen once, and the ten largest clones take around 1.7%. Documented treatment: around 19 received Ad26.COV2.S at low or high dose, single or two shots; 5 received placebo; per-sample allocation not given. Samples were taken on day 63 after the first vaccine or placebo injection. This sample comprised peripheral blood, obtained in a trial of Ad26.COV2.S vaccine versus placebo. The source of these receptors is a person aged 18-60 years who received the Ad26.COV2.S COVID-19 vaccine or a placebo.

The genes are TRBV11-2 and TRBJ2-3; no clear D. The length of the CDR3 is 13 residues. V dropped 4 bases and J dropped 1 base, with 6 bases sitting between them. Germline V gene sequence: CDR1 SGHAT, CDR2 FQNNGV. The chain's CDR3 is CASSSMGTDTQYF. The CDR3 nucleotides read TGTGCCAGCAGCTCCATGGGCACAGATACGCAGTATTTT.

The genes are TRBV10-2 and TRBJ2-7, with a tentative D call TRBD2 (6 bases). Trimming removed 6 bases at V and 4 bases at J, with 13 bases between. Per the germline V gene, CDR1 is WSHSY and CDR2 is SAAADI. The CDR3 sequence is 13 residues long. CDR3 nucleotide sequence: TGCGCCAGCAGACCCCCGGCGGGGTACGAGCAGTACTTC. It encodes CASRPPAGYEQYF.

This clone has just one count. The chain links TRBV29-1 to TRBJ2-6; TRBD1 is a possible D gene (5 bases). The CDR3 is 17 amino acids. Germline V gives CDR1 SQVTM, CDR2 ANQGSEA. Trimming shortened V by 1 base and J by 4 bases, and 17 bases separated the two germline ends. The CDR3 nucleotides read TGCAGCGTTGAAGGGGCAGGGAATTCGTTGGGGGCCAACGTCCTGACTTTC. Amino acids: CSVEGAGNSLGANVLTF.

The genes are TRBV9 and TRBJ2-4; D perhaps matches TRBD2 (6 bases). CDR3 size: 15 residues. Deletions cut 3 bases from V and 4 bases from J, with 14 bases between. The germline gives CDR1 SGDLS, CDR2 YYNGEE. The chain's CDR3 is CASSGSSGLKNIQYF. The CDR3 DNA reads TGTGCCAGCAGCGGGAGCAGCGGGTTGAAAAACATTCAGTACTTC.

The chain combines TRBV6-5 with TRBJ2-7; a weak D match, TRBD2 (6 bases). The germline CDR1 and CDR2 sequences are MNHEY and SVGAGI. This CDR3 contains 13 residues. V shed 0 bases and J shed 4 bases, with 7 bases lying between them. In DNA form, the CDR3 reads TGTGCCAGCAGTTACTCCCTAGCGTACGAGCAGTACTTC. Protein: CASSYSLAYEQYF.

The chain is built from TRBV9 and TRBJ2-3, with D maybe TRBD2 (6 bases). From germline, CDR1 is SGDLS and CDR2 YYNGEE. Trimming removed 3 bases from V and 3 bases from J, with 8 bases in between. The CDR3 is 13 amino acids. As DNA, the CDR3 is TGTGCCAGCAGCGACGGGACTACAGATACGCAGTATTTT. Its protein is CASSDGTTDTQYF.

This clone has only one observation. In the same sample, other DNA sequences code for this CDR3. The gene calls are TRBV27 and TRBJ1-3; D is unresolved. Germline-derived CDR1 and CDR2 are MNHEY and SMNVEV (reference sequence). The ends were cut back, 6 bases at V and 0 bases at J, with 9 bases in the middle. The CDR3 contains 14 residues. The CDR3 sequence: CASSSGLSGNTIYF. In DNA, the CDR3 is TGTGCCAGCAGCTCGGGCCTCTCTGGAAACACCATATATTTT.

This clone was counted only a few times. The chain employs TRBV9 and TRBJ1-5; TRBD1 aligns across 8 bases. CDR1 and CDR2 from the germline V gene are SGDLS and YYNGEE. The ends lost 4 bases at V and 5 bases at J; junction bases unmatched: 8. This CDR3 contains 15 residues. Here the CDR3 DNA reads TGTGCCAGCAGCAAACAGGGGGTTAGAGATCAGCCCCAGCATTTT. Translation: CASSKQGVRDQPQHF.

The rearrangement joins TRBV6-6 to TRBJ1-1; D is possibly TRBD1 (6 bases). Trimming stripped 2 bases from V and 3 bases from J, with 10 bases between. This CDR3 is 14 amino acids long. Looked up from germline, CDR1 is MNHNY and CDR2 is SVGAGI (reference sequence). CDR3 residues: CASSYTGQYTEAFF. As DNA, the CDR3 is TGTGCCAGCAGTTACACTGGACAGTACACTGAAGCTTTCTTT.

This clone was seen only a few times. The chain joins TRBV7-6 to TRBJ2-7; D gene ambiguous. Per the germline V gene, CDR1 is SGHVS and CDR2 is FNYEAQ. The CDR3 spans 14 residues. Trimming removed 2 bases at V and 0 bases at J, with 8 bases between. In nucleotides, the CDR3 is TGTGCCAGCAGCTTACGAAGGAACTCCTACGAGCAGTACTTC. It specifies CASSLRRNSYEQYF.

CDR3 nucleotides: TGCGCCAGCAGTGAGGGGCGGTGGTCCTACAATGAGCAGTTCTTC. This sequence encodes CASSEGRWSYNEQFF. This rearrangement joins TRBV10-1 to TRBJ2-1, with D hard to call. V lost 2 bases and J 1 base, leaving 9 bases between the germline ends. The germline V gene has CDR1 WNHNN and CDR2 SYGVQD (reference sequence). The CDR3 consists of 15 residues.

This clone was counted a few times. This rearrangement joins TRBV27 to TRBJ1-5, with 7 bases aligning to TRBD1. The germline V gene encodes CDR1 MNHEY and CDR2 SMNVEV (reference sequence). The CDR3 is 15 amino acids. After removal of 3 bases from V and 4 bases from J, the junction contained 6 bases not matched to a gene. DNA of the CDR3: TGTGCCAGCAGTTTCACCCGGACAGGAAATCAGCCCCAGCATTTT. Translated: CASSFTRTGNQPQHF.

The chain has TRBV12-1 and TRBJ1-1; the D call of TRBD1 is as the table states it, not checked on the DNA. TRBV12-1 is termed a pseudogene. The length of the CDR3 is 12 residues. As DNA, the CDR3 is TGTGCCAGCAGCCCGACAGGGGGTGAAGCTTTCTTT. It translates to CASSPTGGEAFF.

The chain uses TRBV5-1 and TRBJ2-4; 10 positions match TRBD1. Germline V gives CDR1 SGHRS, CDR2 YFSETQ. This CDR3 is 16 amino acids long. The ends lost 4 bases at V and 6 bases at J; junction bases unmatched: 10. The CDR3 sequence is CASSGMTGGAGNIQYF. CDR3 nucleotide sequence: TGCGCCAGCAGCGGGATGACAGGGGGCGCAGGAAACATTCAGTACTTC.

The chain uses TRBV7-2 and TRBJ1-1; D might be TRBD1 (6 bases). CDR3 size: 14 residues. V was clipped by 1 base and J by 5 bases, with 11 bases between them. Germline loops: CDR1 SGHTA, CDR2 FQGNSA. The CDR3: CASSLGGQGTEAFF. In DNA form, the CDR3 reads TGTGCCAGCAGCTTAGGGGGTCAGGGGACTGAAGCTTTCTTT.

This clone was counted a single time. The chain's CDR3 is CASSPGGGPYEQYF. The CDR3 DNA sequence: TGTGCCAGCTCACCGGGCGGAGGTCCCTACGAGCAGTACTTC. V gene TRBV18 combines with J gene TRBJ2-7; D is possibly TRBD2 (5 bases). The germline V and J ends were trimmed by 3 bases and 2 bases, with 11 bases remaining between them. Germline V CDR1 and CDR2: KGHSH, LQKENI. This CDR3 is built from 14 residues.

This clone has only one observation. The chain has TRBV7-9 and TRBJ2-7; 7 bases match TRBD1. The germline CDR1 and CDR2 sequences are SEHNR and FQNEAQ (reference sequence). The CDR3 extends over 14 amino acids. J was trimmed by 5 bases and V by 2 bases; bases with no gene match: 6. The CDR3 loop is CASSLIEGAHEQYF. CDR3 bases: TGTGCCAGCAGCTTAATCGAGGGGGCGCACGAGCAGTACTTC. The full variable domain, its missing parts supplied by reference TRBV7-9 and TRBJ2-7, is DTGVSQNPRHKITKRGQNVTFRCDPISEHNRLYWYRQTLGQGPEFLTYFQNEAQLEKSRLLSDRFSAERPKGSFSTLEIQRTEQGDSAMYLCASSLIEGAHEQYFGPGTRLTVT.

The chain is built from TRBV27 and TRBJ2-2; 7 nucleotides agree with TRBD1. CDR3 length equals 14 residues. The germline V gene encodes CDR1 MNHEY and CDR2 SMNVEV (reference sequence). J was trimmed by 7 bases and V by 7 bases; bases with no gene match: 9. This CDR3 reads CASNGQAGFGELFF. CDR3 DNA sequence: TGTGCCAGCAACGGACAGGCGGGTTTCGGGGAGCTGTTTTTT.

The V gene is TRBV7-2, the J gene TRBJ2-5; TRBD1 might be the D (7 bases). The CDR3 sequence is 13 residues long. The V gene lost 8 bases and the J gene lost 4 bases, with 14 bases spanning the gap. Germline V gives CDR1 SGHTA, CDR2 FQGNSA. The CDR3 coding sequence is TGTGCCAGCCAGGGGGGCCCGCTAGAGACCCAGTACTTC. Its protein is CASQGGPLETQYF.

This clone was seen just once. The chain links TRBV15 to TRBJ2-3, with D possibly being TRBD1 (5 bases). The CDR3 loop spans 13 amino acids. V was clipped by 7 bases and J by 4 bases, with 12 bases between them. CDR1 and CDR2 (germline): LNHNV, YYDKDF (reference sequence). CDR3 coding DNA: TGTGCCACCAAGGGGCAGGGCGCAGATACGCAGTATTTT. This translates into CATKGQGADTQYF.

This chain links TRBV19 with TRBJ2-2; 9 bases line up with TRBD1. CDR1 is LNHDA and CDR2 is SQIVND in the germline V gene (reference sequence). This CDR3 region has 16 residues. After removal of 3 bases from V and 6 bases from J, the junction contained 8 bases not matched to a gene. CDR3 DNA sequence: TGTGCCAGTAGTATGAAGGGACAGGGACAAGCCGGGGAGCTGTTTTTT. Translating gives CASSMKGQGQAGELFF.

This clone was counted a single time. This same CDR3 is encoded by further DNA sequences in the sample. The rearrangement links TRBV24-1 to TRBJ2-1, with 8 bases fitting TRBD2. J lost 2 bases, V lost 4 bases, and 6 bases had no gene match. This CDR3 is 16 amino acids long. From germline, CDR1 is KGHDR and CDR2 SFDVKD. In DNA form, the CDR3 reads TGTGCCACCAGTGACCGGGGGGGAGGGACCTACAATGAGCAGTTCTTC. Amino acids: CATSDRGGGTYNEQFF.

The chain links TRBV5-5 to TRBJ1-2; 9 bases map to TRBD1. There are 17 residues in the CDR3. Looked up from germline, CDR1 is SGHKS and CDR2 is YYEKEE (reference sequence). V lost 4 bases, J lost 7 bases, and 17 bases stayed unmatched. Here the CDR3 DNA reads TGTGCCAGCAGCAAAGATATCTTAGACAGGGGGGATACTGGCTACACCTTC. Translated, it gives CASSKDILDRGDTGYTF.

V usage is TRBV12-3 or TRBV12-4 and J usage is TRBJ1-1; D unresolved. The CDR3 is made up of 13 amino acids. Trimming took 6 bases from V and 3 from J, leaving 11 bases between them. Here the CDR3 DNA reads TGTGCCAGCAGCCGATTCGTAGACACTGAAGCTTTCTTT. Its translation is CASSRFVDTEAFF.

The CDR3 sequence: CSVAWYPNTEAFF. The CDR3 DNA reads as TGCAGCGTTGCTTGGTACCCCAACACTGAAGCTTTCTTT. J is TRBJ1-1 and V is TRBV29-1; D unclear. Trimming took 4 bases from V and 2 from J, leaving 11 bases between them. From germline, CDR1 is SQVTM and CDR2 ANQGSEA. CDR3 length: 13 amino acids.

This CDR3 reads CASSQGGKREKLFF. CDR3 nucleotide sequence: TGTGCCAGCAGCCAAGGGGGTAAGAGAGAAAAACTGTTTTTT. This chain joins TRBV7-9 and TRBJ1-4; D perhaps matches TRBD1 (6 bases). Germline lookup yields CDR1 SEHNR and CDR2 FQNEAQ (reference sequence). The V and J ends lost 5 bases and 8 bases respectively, with 15 bases between them. The CDR3 consists of 14 residues.

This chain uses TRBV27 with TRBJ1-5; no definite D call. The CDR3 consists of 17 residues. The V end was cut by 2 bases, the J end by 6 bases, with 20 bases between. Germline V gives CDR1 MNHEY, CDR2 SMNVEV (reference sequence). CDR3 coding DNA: TGTGCCAGCAGTTTAACCCCCCTCGTGAGCGGAAGTCAGCCCCAGCATTTT. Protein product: CASSLTPLVSGSQPQHF.

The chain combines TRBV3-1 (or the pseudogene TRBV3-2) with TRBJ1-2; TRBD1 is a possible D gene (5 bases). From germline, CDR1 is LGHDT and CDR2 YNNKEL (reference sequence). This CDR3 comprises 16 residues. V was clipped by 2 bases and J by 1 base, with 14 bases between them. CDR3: CASSQLGLADNYGYTF. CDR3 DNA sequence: TGTGCCAGCAGCCAATTGGGACTGGCGGATAACTATGGCTACACCTTC.

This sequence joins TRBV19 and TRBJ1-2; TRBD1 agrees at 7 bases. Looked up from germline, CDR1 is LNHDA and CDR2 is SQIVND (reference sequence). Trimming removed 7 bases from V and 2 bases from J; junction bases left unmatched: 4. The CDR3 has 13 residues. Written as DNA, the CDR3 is TGTGCCAGTAAAGCAGGGGGAAACTATGGCTACACCTTC. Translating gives CASKAGGNYGYTF.

The CDR3 spells CASSPWDRVNNSPLHF. DNA of the CDR3: TGTGCCAGCTCACCCTGGGACAGGGTTAATAATTCACCCCTCCACTTT. The chain combines TRBV18 with TRBJ1-6; 9 positions match TRBD1. V trimming: 3 bases; J trimming: 5 bases; junction bases outside the gene matches: 5. The length of the CDR3 is 16 residues. Germline V lookup: CDR1 KGHSH, CDR2 LQKENI.